The T cell receptor (beta chain) under discussion was sequenced for a study of technical replicates of blood from several donors. Trimming cost V 10 bases and J 0 bases; bases outside gene matches: 9. Looked up from germline, CDR1 is MNHNS and CDR2 is SASEGT. The CDR3 spans 15 residues. Only in-frame clones appear in the TCRdb table, and some are missing; sequencing was by immunoSEQ multiplex PCR. The sample lists more than 90,000 clones, around 95% occurring once. Specimen: T cells isolated from PBMCs. V usage is TRBV6-1 and J usage is TRBJ1-5; TRBD1 agrees at 7 bases. The receptor's source is a human donor in good health. The CDR3 protein is CAIRTGAHSNQPQHF. In nucleotides, the CDR3 is TGTGCCATCCGGACAGGCGCCCATAGCAATCAGCCCCAGCATTTT.